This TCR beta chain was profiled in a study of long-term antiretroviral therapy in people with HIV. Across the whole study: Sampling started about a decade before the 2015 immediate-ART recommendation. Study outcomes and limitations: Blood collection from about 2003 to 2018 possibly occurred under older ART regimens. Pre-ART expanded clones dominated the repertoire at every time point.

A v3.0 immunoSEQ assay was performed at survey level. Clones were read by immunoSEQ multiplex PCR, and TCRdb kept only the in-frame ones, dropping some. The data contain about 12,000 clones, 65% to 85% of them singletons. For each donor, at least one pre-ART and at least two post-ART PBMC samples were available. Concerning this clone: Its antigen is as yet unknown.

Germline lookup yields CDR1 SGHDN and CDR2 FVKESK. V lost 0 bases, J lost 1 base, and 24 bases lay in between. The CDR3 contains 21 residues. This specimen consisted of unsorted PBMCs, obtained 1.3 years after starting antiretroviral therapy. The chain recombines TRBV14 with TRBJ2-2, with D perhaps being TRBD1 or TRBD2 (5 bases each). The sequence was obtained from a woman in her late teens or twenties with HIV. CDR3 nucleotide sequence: TGTGCCAGCAGCCAAGACGTATGGAGTCGAGGTGGGACGGGGAACACCGGGGAGCTGTTTTTT. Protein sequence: CASSQDVWSRGGTGNTGELFF.